This T cell receptor beta chain emerged from a study of molecular identifiers for immune sequencing clone quantification. Methods described previously were used for bulk TCR libraries, and listed TCR primers were applied. TCRdb reanalysed the PCR reads using MiXCR and keeps one entry per CDR3 protein. In the table there are fewer than 70,000 distinct CDR3 sequences, roughly 18% of which are singletons. The naive CD8 libraries originated from between roughly 17,000 and 1,000,000 sorted cells and drew on 10%, 30% or 50% RNA. Sorted naive CD8 T cells were those defined as CD8+CD4-CCR7+CD45RA+. CDR1 and CDR2 (germline): KGHDR, SFDVKD. V lost 8 bases to trimming and J lost 0 bases, with 10 bases between them. This CDR3 contains 14 residues. This clonotype has a handful of counts.

Material: naive CD8+ T cells from blood, with Jurkat cell RNA spiked in. Subset: FACS-sorted CD8+CD4-CCR7+CD45RA+ naive T cells. The V call is TRBV24-1, the J call TRBJ2-1, with D uncertain. The receptor's source is a human donor in good health. Some libraries in this study had Jurkat cell RNA spiked in. The CDR3 sequence is CATTNPSSYNEQFF. As DNA, the CDR3 is TGTGCCACCACAAATCCTAGCTCCTACAATGAGCAGTTCTTC.